The present entry profiles one T cell receptor (beta chain) with its context. Produced via immunoSEQ multiplex PCR; TCRdb's table is partial and in-frame only. This sample yields 25,000 to 35,000 clones, of which 90% are seen a single time; roughly 0.45% belongs to the top ten. The data derive from a study of T cell changes during pregnancy in multiple sclerosis. Germline V gives CDR1 LNHDA, CDR2 SQIVND (reference sequence). The CDR3 has 17 residues. With 3 bases clipped from V and 0 bases from J, the junction kept 4 bases outside the gene matches. V is TRBV19 and J is TRBJ2-3; 12 bases agree with TRBD2. Here the sequenced sample was CD4+ T cells from peripheral blood mononuclear cells, taken in the second trimester of pregnancy. This receptor was identified in a female donor in good health, enrolled as a control in a pregnancy study. CDR3 DNA: TGTGCCAGTAGTATGGTGACTAGCGGGAGAAGCACAGATACGCAGTATTTT. Translated, it gives CASSMVTSGRSTDTQYF.